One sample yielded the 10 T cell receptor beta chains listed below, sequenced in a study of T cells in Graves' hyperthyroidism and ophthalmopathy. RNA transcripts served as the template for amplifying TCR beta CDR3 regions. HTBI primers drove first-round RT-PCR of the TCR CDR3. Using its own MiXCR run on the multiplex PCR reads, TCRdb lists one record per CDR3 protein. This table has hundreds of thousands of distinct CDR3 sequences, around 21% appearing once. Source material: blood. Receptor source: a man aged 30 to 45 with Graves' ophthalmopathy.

CDR3 coding DNA: TGTGCCAGCAGCCCGGTACGCGGTGAGCAGTTCTTC. It encodes CASSPVRGEQFF. This chain links TRBV7-8 with TRBJ2-1; D not resolved. CDR1 SGHVS and CDR2 FQNEAQ come from the germline V gene. V was pared by 5 bases and J by 9 bases, with 11 bases between. This CDR3 is built from 12 residues.

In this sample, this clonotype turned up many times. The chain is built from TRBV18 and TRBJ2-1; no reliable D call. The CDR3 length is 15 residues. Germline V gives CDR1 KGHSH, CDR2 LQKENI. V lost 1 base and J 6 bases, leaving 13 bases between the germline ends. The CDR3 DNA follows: TGTGCCAGCTCACCACTTGCAGGCTCCGCCAATGAGCAGTTCTTC. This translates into CASSPLAGSANEQFF.

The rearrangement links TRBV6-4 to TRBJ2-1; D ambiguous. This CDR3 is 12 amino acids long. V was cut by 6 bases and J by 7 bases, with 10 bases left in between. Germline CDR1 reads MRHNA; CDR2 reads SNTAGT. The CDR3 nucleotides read TGTGCCAGCAGCCCGAGAGCGAATGAGCAGTTCTTC. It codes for CASSPRANEQFF.

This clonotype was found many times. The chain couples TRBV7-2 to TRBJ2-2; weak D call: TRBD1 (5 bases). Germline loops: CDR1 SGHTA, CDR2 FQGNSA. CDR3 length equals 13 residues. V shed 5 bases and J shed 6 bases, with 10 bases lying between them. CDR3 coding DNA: TGTGCCAGCAGCACGACAGCGTCCGGGGAGCTGTTTTTT. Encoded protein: CASSTTASGELFF.

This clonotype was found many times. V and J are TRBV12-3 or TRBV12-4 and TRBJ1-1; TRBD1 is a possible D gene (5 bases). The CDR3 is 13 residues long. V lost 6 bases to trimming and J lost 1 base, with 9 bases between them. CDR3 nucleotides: TGTGCCAGCAGCCTCCAGGGGAACACTGAAGCTTTCTTT. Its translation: CASSLQGNTEAFF.

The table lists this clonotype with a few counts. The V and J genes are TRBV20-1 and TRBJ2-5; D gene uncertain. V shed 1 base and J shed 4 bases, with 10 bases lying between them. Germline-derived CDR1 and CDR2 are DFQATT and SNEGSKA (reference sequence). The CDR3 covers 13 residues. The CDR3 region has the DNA TGCAGTGCTAGAGGGGCCCAAGGAGAGACCCAGTACTTC. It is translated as CSARGAQGETQYF.

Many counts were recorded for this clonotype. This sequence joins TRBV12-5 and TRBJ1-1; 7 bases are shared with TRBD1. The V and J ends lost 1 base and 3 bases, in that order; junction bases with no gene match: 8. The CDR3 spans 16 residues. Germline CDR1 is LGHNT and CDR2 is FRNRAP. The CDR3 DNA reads TGTGCTAGTGGTTTGGCTTCTGACAGGGACTACACTGAAGCTTTCTTT. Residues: CASGLASDRDYTEAFF.

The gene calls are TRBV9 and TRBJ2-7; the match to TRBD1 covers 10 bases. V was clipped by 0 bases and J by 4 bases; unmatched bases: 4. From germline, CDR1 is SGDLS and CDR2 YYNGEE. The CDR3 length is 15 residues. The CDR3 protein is CASSVGGQGMYEQYF. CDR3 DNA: TGTGCCAGCAGCGTAGGGGGACAGGGGATGTACGAGCAGTACTTC.

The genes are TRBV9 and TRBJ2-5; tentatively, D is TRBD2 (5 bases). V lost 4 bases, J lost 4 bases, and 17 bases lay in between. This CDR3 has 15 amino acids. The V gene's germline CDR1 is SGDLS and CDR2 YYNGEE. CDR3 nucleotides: TGTGCCAGCAGCCCACGGACGGGGTTTGCAGAGACCCAGTACTTC. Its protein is CASSPRTGFAETQYF.

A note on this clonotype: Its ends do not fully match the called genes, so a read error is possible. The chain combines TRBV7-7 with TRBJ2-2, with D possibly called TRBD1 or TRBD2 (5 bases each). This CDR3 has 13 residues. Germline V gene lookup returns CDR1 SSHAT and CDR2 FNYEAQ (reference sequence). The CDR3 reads CASSRGAAGELFF. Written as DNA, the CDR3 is TGTGCTAGCAGCCGGGGCGCCGCCGGGGAGCTGTTTTTT.